This T cell receptor beta chain was identified during a study of T cells in lung cancer brain metastases. The CDR3 spans 15 residues. Trimming pared 2 bases from V and 0 bases from J, leaving 11 bases between. Germline V CDR1 and CDR2: MNHEY, SMNVEV (reference sequence). This clone has just one count. Antigen specificity is unknown. The study's findings and limits: Fragmented FFPE DNA may have left the infiltrating repertoire incompletely captured. Paired primaries held more unique productive clones than brain metastases (median roughly 4,600 versus 1,500).

TCRdb's table, derived via immunoSEQ multiplex PCR, lists solely in-frame clones and lacks some. The table records roughly 5,000 clones, more than 70% of them present only once. The specimen was tumor tissue from the primary lung tumor. The gene calls are TRBV27 and TRBJ2-7; the D gene is possibly TRBD2 (5 bases). This TCR was sampled from a woman aged 50 to 65 with non-small cell lung cancer. DNA of the CDR3: TGTGCCAGCAGTTTAGACTACCAAAGCTCCTACGAGCAGTACTTC. Protein product: CASSLDYQSSYEQYF.